These 12 T cell receptor beta chains were all obtained from the same sample, sequenced in a study of T-cell reconstitution after alpha-beta-depleted transplantation in children. Unique molecular identifiers were used in preparing the TCRbeta library. TCRdb processed the PCR reads anew with MiXCR; each CDR3 protein has one entry. The table records hundreds of thousands of distinct CDR3 sequences, around 12% of them present only once. The specimen comprised PBMCs from the stem cell graft donor, sampled from the stem cell graft. These receptors originate from a human donor who donated a stem cell graft to a child with acute lymphoblastic leukemia.

Turning to this clonotype: A clone one base away is much larger, so this may be a read error. The rearrangement links TRBV12-3 or TRBV12-4 to TRBJ2-5, with D possibly being TRBD1 (5 bases). CDR3 length equals 13 residues. Trimming took 6 bases from V and 4 from J, leaving 12 bases between them. The CDR3 spells CASRPGHAETQYF. The CDR3 nucleotides read TGTGCCAGCAGGCCCGGACACGCAGAGACCCAGTACTTC.

This clonotype was counted at least ten times. The chain recombines TRBV7-2 with TRBJ1-1, with a tentative D call TRBD1 (5 bases). This CDR3 has 14 amino acids. Germline CDR1 and CDR2: SGHTA and FQGNSA. Trimming stripped 1 base from V and 7 bases from J, with 13 bases between. CDR3 DNA: TGTGCCAGCAGCTTAGTAAGGTCGAGGGGTGAAGCTTTCTTT. Protein product: CASSLVRSRGEAFF.

Remarks on this clonotype: The junction differs from germline at one of its ends, possibly a read error. The chain combines TRBV12-3 or TRBV12-4 with TRBJ2-2; 7 bases are a match to TRBD1. CDR3 size: 17 residues. CDR3: CACSQDRSWVGTGELFF. CDR3 DNA: TGTGCCTGCAGCCAGGACAGGTCCTGGGTCGGCACCGGGGAGCTGTTTTTT.

This clonotype was detected many times. The chain recombines TRBV5-5 with TRBJ1-2; no clear D gene. Trimming removed 1 base at V and 6 bases at J, with 10 bases between. There are 13 residues in the CDR3. Germline CDR1 and CDR2: SGHKS and YYEKEE (reference sequence). CDR3 nucleotide sequence: TGTGCCAGCAGCTTGTCTCAGACAAATGGCTACACCTTC. Protein product: CASSLSQTNGYTF.

This clonotype was seen ten or more times. This sequence joins TRBV28 and TRBJ2-1; 13 positions match TRBD2. Trimming cost V 6 bases and J 6 bases; bases outside gene matches: 5. Germline loops: CDR1 MDHEN, CDR2 SYDVKM. The CDR3 sequence is 15 residues long. The CDR3 DNA reads as TGTGCCAGCAGCCCCGGGACTAGCGGGACCAATGAGCAGTTCTTC. Translating gives CASSPGTSGTNEQFF.

This clonotype was seen many times. The V call is TRBV15, the J call TRBJ2-7; TRBD2 aligns across 11 bases. Per germline, CDR1 LNHNV and CDR2 YYDKDF (reference sequence). The CDR3 runs to 16 residues. V gave up 2 bases and J gave up 0 bases; unmatched junction bases: 3. The CDR3 spells CATSRLTSGSSYEQYF. CDR3 DNA sequence: TGTGCCACCAGCAGACTCACTAGCGGGAGCTCCTACGAGCAGTACTTC. Combining the CDR3 with reference TRBV15 and TRBJ2-7 gives the whole variable domain DAMVIQNPRYQVTQFGKPVTLSCSQTLNHNVMYWYQQKSSQAPKLLFHYYDKDFNNEADTPDNFQSRRPNTSFCFLDIRSPGLGDTAMYLCATSRLTSGSSYEQYFGPGTRLTVT.

This rearrangement joins TRBV7-8 to TRBJ1-4, with 10 bases aligning to TRBD1. Germline V gene sequence: CDR1 SGHVS, CDR2 FQNEAQ. The CDR3 runs to 15 residues. After removal of 5 bases from V and 2 bases from J, the junction contained 2 bases not matched to a gene. This chain's CDR3 is CASSRDRGTNEKLFF. The CDR3 region has the DNA TGTGCCAGCAGCCGGGACAGGGGCACTAATGAAAAACTGTTTTTT.

Ten or more counts support this clonotype. The CDR3 here is CASSPGTSGGTQETQYF. The DNA for the CDR3 is TGTGCCAGCAGCCCTGGGACTAGCGGGGGGACCCAAGAGACCCAGTACTTC. The V gene is TRBV9, the J gene TRBJ2-5; 15 bases fit TRBD2. Germline V gene sequence: CDR1 SGDLS, CDR2 YYNGEE. Losses at the gene ends were 4 bases for V and 1 base for J; bases not matched to a gene: 5. The CDR3 length is 17 residues.

This clonotype was detected ten times or more. The V call is TRBV5-1, the J call TRBJ2-5, with 10 bases lining up with TRBD1. The CDR3 contains 16 residues. V was pared by 2 bases and J by 5 bases, with 9 bases of the junction left unmatched. Germline assignment: CDR1 SGHRS and CDR2 YFSETQ. The CDR3 coding sequence is TGCGCCAGCAGCTTTAACTCCGACAGGGGGCCGGAGACCCAGTACTTC. Protein sequence: CASSFNSDRGPETQYF. Full variable domain (outside the CDR3, taken from reference TRBV5-1 and TRBJ2-5): KAGVTQTPRYLIKTRGQQVTLSCSPISGHRSVSWYQQTPGQGLQFLFEYFSETQRNKGNFPGRFSGRQFSNSRSEMNVSTLELGDSALYLCASSFNSDRGPETQYFGPGTRLLVL.

The rearrangement links TRBV23-1 to TRBJ2-7; TRBD1 matches 7 bases. TRBV23-1 is noted as an ORF with a role that remains uncertain. This CDR3 has 18 amino acids. V lost 1 base to trimming and J lost 9 bases; unmatched junction nucleotides: 21. The CDR3 DNA follows: TGCGCCAGCAGTCAATACTCCTCCGACAGGGCGGCGACGGAAGGGCAGTACTTC. It translates to CASSQYSSDRAATEGQYF.

This clonotype was picked up many times. The CDR3 coding sequence is TGCGCCAGCAGCTTGGCCCACGGGCCTTACAGGGCTGACACTGAAGCTTTCTTT. Its protein is CASSLAHGPYRADTEAFF. This sequence joins TRBV5-1 and TRBJ1-1, with D possibly matching TRBD1 (6 bases). Germline values: CDR1 SGHRS, CDR2 YFSETQ. This CDR3 region has 18 residues. V lost 0 bases and J lost 3, with 21 bases in between.

This clonotype was detected ten times or more. The chain couples TRBV28 to TRBJ2-1, with TRBD2 identical over 11 bases. With 6 bases clipped from V and 2 bases from J, the junction kept 3 bases outside the gene matches. Per germline, CDR1 MDHEN and CDR2 SYDVKM. The CDR3 totals 15 residues. The CDR3 reads CASRPGLAAYNEQFF. The CDR3 DNA reads TGTGCCAGCAGGCCGGGACTAGCGGCCTACAATGAGCAGTTCTTC.